This T cell receptor (beta chain) was sequenced in a study of shared clonotypes between healthy human individuals. Whole-study context: Donors were a couple of women and a few men aged 18 to 49.

This CDR3 has 13 residues. In germline, CDR1 is MGHDK, CDR2 SYGVNS. The V and J ends lost 2 bases and 1 base respectively, with 5 bases between them. Regarding this clone: Its antigen is not identified.

TCRdb keeps only in-frame clones here, not all; method: immunoSEQ multiplex PCR. Of 550,000 to 700,000 clones listed, around 73% were seen once; the top ten hold around 2%. Study observations and caveats: Few donors restricted represented genetic and exposure-history diversity.

The V call is TRBV25-1, the J call TRBJ2-5; D is uncertain. The source material was memory CD4+ T cells sorted from blood. Subset in this sample: CD45RA-negative fraction. The clonotype comes from a woman in her 30s in good health. CDR3 residues: CASSERLQETQYF. The CDR3 DNA follows: TGTGCCAGCAGTGAACGTCTCCAAGAGACCCAGTACTTC.